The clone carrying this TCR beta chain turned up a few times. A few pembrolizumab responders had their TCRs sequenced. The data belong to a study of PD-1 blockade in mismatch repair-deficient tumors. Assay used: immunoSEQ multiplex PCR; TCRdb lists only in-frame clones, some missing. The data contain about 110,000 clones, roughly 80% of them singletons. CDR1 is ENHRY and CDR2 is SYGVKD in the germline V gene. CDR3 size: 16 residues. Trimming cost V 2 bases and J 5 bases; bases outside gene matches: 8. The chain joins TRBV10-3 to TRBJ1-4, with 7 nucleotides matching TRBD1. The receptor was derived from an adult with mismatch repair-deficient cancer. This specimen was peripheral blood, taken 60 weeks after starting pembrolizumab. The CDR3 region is CAISETPGQINEKLFF. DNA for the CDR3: TGTGCCATCAGTGAGACTCCGGGACAGATAAATGAAAAACTGTTTTTT.